This T cell receptor beta chain was sequenced during a study of control samples from healthy donors and cancer patients. This table comes from immunoSEQ multiplex PCR, and its TCRdb copy is limited to in-frame clones, with some not included. The table shows 150,000 to 200,000 clones, with just under 95% occurring only once. In its sample, this clone was seen a few times. The same CDR3 is also encoded by other DNA sequences in this sample. Material for sequencing was blood. The TCR sequence derives from a woman in her sixties in good health.

The CDR3 here is CASSDPSNQPQHF. The CDR3 DNA follows: TGTGCCAGCAGCGACCCTAGCAATCAGCCCCAGCATTTT. This chain connects TRBV6-2 or TRBV6-3 to TRBJ1-5, with D uncertain. V was clipped by 6 bases and J by 0 bases, with 6 bases between them. CDR1 is MNHEY, CDR2 SVGEGT, per germline. CDR3 length equals 13 residues.